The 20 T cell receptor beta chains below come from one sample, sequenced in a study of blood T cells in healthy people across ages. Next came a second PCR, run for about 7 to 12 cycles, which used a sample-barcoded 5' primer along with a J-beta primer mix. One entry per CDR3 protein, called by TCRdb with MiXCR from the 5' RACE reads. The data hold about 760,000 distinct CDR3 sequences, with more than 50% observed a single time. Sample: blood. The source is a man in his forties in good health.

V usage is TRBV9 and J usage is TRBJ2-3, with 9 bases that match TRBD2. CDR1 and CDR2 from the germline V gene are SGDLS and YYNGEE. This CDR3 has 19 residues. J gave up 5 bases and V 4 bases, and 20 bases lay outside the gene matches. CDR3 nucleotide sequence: TGTGCCAGCAGCCCCCGATATGAAGGACTAGCGACCCCCAAAGATACGCAGTATTTT. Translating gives CASSPRYEGLATPKDTQYF.

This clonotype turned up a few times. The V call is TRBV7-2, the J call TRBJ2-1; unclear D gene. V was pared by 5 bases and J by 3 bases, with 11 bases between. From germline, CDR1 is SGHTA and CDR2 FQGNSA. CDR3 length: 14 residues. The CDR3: CASSPTAGYNEQFF. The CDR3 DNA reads TGTGCCAGCAGCCCGACTGCCGGCTACAATGAGCAGTTCTTC.

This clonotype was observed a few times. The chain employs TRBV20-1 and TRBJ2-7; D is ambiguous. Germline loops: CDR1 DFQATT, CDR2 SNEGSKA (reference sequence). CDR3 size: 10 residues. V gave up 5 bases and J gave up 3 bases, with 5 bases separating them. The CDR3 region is CSAGRYEQYF. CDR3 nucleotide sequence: TGCAGTGCTGGACGCTACGAGCAGTACTTC.

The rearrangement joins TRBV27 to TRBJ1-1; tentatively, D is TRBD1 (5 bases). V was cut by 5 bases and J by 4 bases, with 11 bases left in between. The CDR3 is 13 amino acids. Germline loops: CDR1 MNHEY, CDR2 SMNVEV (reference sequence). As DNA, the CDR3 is TGTGCCAGCAGTCGCCCGGGGGGCACTGAAGCTTTCTTT. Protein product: CASSRPGGTEAFF.

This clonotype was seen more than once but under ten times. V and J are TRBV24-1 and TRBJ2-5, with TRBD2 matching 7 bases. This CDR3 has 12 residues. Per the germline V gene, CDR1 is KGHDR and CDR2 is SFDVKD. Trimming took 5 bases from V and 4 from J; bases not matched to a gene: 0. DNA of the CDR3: TGTGCCACCAGTGGGGGGGGAGAGACCCAGTACTTC. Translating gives CATSGGGETQYF.

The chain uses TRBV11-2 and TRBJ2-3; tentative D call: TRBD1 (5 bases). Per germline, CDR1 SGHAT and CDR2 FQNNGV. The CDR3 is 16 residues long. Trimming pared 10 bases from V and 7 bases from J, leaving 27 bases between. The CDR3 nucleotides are TGTGCCAACAGGACCTATGGGGCCGTCACTCCTAATACGCAGTATTTT. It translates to CANRTYGAVTPNTQYF.

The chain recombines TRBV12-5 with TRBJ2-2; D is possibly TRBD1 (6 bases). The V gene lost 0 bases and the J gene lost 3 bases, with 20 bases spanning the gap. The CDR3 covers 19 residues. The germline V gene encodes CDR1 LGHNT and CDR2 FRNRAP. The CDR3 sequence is CASGLVPPNGQIHTGELFF. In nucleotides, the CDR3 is TGTGCTAGTGGTTTGGTCCCCCCTAATGGACAGATACACACCGGGGAGCTGTTTTTT.

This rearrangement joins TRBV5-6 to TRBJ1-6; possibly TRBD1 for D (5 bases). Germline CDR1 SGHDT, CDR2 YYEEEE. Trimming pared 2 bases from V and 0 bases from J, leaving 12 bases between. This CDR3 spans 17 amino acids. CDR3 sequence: CASSFGDGPSYNSPLHF. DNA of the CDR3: TGTGCCAGCAGCTTCGGGGACGGCCCCTCCTATAATTCACCCCTCCACTTT. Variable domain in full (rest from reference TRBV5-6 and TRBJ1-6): DAGVTQSPTHLIKTRGQQVTLRCSPKSGHDTVSWYQQALGQGPQFIFQYYEEEERQRGNFPDRFSGHQFPNYSSELNVNALLLGDSALYLCASSFGDGPSYNSPLHFGNGTRLTVT.

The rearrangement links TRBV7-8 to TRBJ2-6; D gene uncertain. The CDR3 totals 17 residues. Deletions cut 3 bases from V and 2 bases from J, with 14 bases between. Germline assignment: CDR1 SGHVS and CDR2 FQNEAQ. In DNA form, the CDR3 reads TGTGCCAGCAGCTTCGTCAGAACGGCCGCTGGGGCCAACGTCCTGACTTTC. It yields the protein CASSFVRTAAGANVLTF.

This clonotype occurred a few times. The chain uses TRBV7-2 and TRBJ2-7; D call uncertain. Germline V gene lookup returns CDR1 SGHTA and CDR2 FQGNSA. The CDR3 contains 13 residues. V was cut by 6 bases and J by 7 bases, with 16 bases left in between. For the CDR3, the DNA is TGTGCCAGCAGGCCGACCTTCGCGGAGGAGCAGTACTTC. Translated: CASRPTFAEEQYF.

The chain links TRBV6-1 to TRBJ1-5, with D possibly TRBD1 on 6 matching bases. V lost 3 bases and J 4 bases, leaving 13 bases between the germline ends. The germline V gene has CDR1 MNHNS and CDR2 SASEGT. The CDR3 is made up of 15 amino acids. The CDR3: CASSDGQFMNQPQHF. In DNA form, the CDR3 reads TGTGCCAGCAGTGACGGACAGTTCATGAATCAGCCCCAGCATTTT.

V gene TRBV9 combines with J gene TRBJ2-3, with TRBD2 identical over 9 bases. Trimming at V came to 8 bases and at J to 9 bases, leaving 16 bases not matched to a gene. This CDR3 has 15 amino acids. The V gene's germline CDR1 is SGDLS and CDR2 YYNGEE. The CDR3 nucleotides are TGTGCCAGTGATATGAATGGCGGGGGGGTCAGAACGCAGTATTTT. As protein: CASDMNGGGVRTQYF.

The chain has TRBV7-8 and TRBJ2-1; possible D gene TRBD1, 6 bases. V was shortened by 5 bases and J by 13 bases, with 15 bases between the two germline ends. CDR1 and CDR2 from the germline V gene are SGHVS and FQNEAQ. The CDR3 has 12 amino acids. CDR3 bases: TGTGCCAGCAGCCTCTATAACAGGGTTCAGTTCTTC. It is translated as CASSLYNRVQFF.

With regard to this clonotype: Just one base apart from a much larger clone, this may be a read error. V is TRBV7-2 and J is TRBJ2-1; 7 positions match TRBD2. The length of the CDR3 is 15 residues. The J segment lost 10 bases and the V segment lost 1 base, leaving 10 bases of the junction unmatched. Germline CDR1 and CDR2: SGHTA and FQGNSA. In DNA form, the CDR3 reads TGTGCCAGCAGCTTAGTCGGGGGGTCCGCCTACGAGCAGTTCTTC. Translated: CASSLVGGSAYEQFF.

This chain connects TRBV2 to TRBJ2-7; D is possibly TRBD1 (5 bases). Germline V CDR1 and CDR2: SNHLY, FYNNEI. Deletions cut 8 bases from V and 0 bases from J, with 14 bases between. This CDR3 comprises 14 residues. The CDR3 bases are TGTGCCAGCGGGGCCGCAGTGGACTCCTACGAGCAGTACTTC. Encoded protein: CASGAAVDSYEQYF.

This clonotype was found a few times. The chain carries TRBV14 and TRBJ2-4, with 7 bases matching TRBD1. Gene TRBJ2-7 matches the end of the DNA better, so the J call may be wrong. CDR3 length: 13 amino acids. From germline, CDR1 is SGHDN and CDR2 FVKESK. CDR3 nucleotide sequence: TGTGCCAGCAGCCTTCGACAGGGCGGCGAGCAGTACTTC. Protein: CASSLRQGGEQYF.

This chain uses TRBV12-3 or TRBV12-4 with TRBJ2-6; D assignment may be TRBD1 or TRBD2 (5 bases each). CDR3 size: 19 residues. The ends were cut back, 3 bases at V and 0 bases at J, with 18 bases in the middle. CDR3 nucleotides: TGTGCCAGCAGTTTGGGGGAGAGGAGCCCTTACTCTGGGGCCAACGTCCTGACTTTC. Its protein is CASSLGERSPYSGANVLTF.

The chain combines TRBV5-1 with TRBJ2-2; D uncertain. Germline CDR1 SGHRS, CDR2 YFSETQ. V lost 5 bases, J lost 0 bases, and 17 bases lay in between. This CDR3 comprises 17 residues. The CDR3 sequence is CASSFPLLVANTGELFF. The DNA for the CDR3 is TGCGCCAGCAGTTTTCCTCTCCTCGTGGCGAACACCGGGGAGCTGTTTTTT.

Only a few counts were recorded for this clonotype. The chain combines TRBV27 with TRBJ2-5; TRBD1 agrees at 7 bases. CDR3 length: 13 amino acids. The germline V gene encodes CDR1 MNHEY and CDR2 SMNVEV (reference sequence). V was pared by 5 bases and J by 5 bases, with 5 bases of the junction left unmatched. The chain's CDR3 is CASSGTARETQYF. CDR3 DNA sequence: TGTGCCAGCAGTGGGACAGCCCGGGAGACCCAGTACTTC.

In DNA, the CDR3 is TGTGCCAGCACCACGGGAGGTCCGGGACGGAATCGCGCCTACGAGCAGTACTTC. It is translated as CASTTGGPGRNRAYEQYF. The rearrangement uses TRBV28 and TRBJ2-7, with 7 positions matching TRBD2. This CDR3 is 18 amino acids long. Germline V gene sequence: CDR1 MDHEN, CDR2 SYDVKM. Germline trimming cut 7 bases from V and 2 bases from J; bases unmatched to any gene: 20.